The 12 T cell receptor beta chains reported below all come from one sample, sequenced in a study of blood T cell repertoires in COVID-19. Measured with immunoSEQ multiplex PCR; TCRdb has only the in-frame clones, and not every one. This sample has about 430,000 clones, with more than 70% found just once. Material for sequencing was PBMCs or T cells enriched from blood (not recorded which). All receptors derive from a woman aged 18-29 years who had been exposed to COVID-19.

The V call is TRBV4-2, the J call TRBJ2-7, with D maybe TRBD2 (6 bases). Germline V gives CDR1 LGHNA, CDR2 YNFKEQ. The V gene lost 1 base and the J gene lost 6 bases, with 16 bases spanning the gap. This CDR3 region has 15 residues. CDR3 in amino acids: CASSQARGTFGEQYF. CDR3 nucleotides: TGTGCCAGCAGCCAAGCACGGGGGACCTTCGGCGAGCAGTACTTC.

This clone was recorded a few times. V usage is TRBV19 and J usage is TRBJ2-7; D possibly corresponds to TRBD2 (5 bases). Trimming took off 3 bases at V and 3 bases at J, with 12 bases between the two ends. Germline V lookup: CDR1 LNHDA, CDR2 SQIVND (reference sequence). This CDR3 has 14 residues. This CDR3 reads CASSIEGAVYEQYF. CDR3 sequence (DNA): TGTGCCAGTAGTATCGAAGGAGCGGTCTACGAGCAGTACTTC.

The V gene is TRBV7-8, the J gene TRBJ1-3; no clear D gene. CDR3 length equals 21 residues. V lost 5 bases, J lost 8 bases, and 37 bases lay in between. Germline assignment: CDR1 SGHVS and CDR2 FQNEAQ. CDR3 region: CASSPSSGTQLLPSLIHTIYF. The DNA of the CDR3 is TGTGCCAGCAGCCCAAGCTCAGGCACCCAGCTGCTCCCCTCTCTTATCCACACCATATATTTT.

The CDR3: CASRGQTYEQYF. CDR3 in DNA: TGTGCCAGCCGAGGGCAGACATACGAGCAGTACTTC. This sequence joins TRBV18 and TRBJ2-7; maybe TRBD2 (5 bases). Trimming took 8 bases from V and 4 from J, leaving 12 bases between them. The CDR3 has 12 residues. Germline lookup yields CDR1 KGHSH and CDR2 LQKENI.

The gene calls are TRBV7-2 and TRBJ2-2, with D unresolved. This CDR3 is 17 amino acids long. Trimming left V 5 bases short and J 5 bases short, with 21 bases between. The germline V gene has CDR1 SGHTA and CDR2 FQGNSA. The CDR3 DNA reads TGTGCCAGCAGCCCTCACGTGGGCTCGGCAAGGACCGGGGAGCTGTTTTTT. Protein sequence: CASSPHVGSARTGELFF.

The rearrangement uses TRBV24-1 and TRBJ2-2; D might be TRBD1 (6 bases). Trimming took 4 bases from V and 4 from J, leaving 12 bases between them. From germline, CDR1 is KGHDR and CDR2 SFDVKD. This CDR3 region has 15 residues. As DNA, the CDR3 is TGTGCCACCAGTGACCACAGGGATGGCACCGGGGAGCTGTTTTTT. It translates to CATSDHRDGTGELFF.

The chain recombines TRBV6-2 or TRBV6-3 with TRBJ1-6; 9 positions agree with TRBD1. Trimming cost V 6 bases and J 9 bases; bases outside gene matches: 6. The CDR3 has 14 residues. Germline V lookup: CDR1 MNHEY, CDR2 SVGEGT. The CDR3, as DNA: TGTGCCAGCAGCTGGGACAGGGTGGTTTCACCCCTCCACTTT. This sequence encodes CASSWDRVVSPLHF.

The chain combines TRBV5-6 with TRBJ1-5, with a possible D match to TRBD1 (5 bases). This CDR3 region has 14 residues. Germline V gene sequence: CDR1 SGHDT, CDR2 YYEEEE. The V end lost 2 bases, the J end lost 4 bases, and 10 bases lay between the germline ends. This CDR3 is CASSLQELNQPQHF. The DNA for the CDR3 is TGTGCCAGCAGCTTACAGGAATTGAATCAGCCCCAGCATTTT.

The table lists this clone with a few counts. The chain employs TRBV5-4 and TRBJ1-1, with D uncertain. The CDR3 runs 12 residues. V was pared by 3 bases and J by 4 bases, with 7 bases between. The germline CDR1 and CDR2 sequences are SGHNT and YYREEE (reference sequence). This chain's CDR3 is CASSSGITEAFF. In DNA form, the CDR3 reads TGTGCCAGCAGCTCGGGTATCACTGAAGCTTTCTTT.

The J gene is TRBJ2-7, the V gene TRBV5-4, with TRBD2 matching 11 bases. After removal of 0 bases from V and 5 bases from J, the junction contained 10 bases not matched to a gene. The germline V gene encodes CDR1 SGHNT and CDR2 YYREEE (reference sequence). The CDR3 is 17 amino acids. The CDR3 DNA sequence: TGTGCCAGCAGCTTGGTCATACTAGCGGGGGACAGCGACGAGCAGTACTTC. Amino acids: CASSLVILAGDSDEQYF.

The rearrangement links TRBV24-1 to TRBJ2-1; TRBD2 agrees at 13 bases. The CDR3 is 17 residues long. Germline CDR1 and CDR2: KGHDR and SFDVKD. The junction had 12 bases not matched to a gene; V was cut back by 2 bases and J by 12 bases. The CDR3 DNA reads as TGTGCCACCAGTGATTCGGGACTAGCGGGATGGGGGGGAAGGCAGTTCTTC. Its protein product is CATSDSGLAGWGGRQFF.

This chain uses TRBV19 with TRBJ2-7; 11 bases are a match to TRBD2. V lost 6 bases to trimming and J lost 4 bases; unmatched junction nucleotides: 8. The CDR3 is made up of 15 amino acids. The germline V gene has CDR1 LNHDA and CDR2 SQIVND (reference sequence). The CDR3 loop is CASSHSGRAGYEQYF. The CDR3 region has the DNA TGTGCCAGTAGCCATAGCGGGAGGGCCGGGTACGAGCAGTACTTC.